This T cell receptor beta chain is drawn from a study of blood T cell repertoires in COVID-19. Libraries were prepared by immunoSEQ multiplex PCR; TCRdb keeps only in-frame clonotypes and omits some of them. Of a few hundred thousand clones listed, around 90% are singletons. The germline V gene has CDR1 ENHRY and CDR2 SYGVKD. CDR3 length: 16 residues. Trimming shortened V by 6 bases and J by 4 bases, and 22 bases separated the two germline ends. Sequencing was done on a sample of peripheral blood. The chain employs TRBV10-3 and TRBJ2-7; D is perhaps TRBD1 (5 bases). The receptor's source is a human donor in a cohort sampled during active COVID-19. The CDR3 region is CAISDAQGSGPYEQYF. The CDR3 DNA follows: TGTGCCATCAGCGATGCCCAGGGATCGGGCCCTTACGAGCAGTACTTC.